What follows is one TCR beta chain and its context. This clone's antigen is unknown. No quality values exist for individual bases; no much larger clone is one base distant. The immunoSEQ Assay, a bias-controlled multiplex PCR, was used to amplify TCRbeta CDR3 regions from genomic DNA. As for the authors' bioinformatics: Nucleated cell counts per sample were estimated from amplification of reference gene primers within the assay. To quantify the absolute abundance of each unique TCRbeta CDR3 rearrangement, sequence reads were collapsed and filtered. For each sample, productive Simpson clonality was calculated as the square root of Simpson's diversity index across productive rearrangements. TCRdb retrieved this table from immuneACCESS and kept in-frame rearrangements only. Not all clones are present; in checked studies, unresolved V genes account for under half, and no reason is known for the remainder. V, J and clone size are those of that table, while D and trimming were read from the DNA. Across this sample there are 85,000 to 95,000 clones, with 86% seen only once. Jointly, the top ten make up roughly a sixth of the sample.

The CDR3 measures 17 amino acids from cysteine to phenylalanine. The CDR3 DNA has 51 bases and is translated from base 1. At the junction V is shortened by 9 bases and J by 5 bases; bases outside the gene matches: 18. According to the germline V gene, CDR1 reads WSHSY and CDR2 reads SAAADI. This specimen belongs to a study of blood T cell repertoires in COVID-19 (dated by TCRdb to 2020 to 2021). With respect to the entire study: Samples covering the acute and convalescent phases of COVID-19 were provided by collaborators in the United States, Italy and Spain. Deeply sampled blood TCRbeta repertoires from subjects exposed to, actively infected with, or recovered from COVID-19 were included in the dataset. Sample metadata almost always included a de-identified subject ID, COVID-19 status, age in years and sex. A freely available public database, intended as a resource for researchers studying the immune response to SARS-CoV-2, is where the repertoires were released. The prospective study material was composed of cDNA or gDNA derived from T cells, B-cell-depleted T cells, or PBMCs. Samples were obtained from the ongoing ImmuneRACE study (first 160 participants) and from some 1,300 subjects provided by 6 global collaborators. Where available, HLA class I and class II types were taken from metadata supplied by the sample provider and were not determined by assay-based typing.

Collaborating institutions collected whole blood in K2EDTA tubes following their own protocols. Collaborator samples were shipped for TCRbeta analysis as frozen whole blood, isolated PBMCs, or DNA extracted from either sample type. Study-level results and caveats: The amount of clinical and demographic metadata varied by source and participant and was provided uncurated.

The chain links TRBV10-2 with TRBJ2-1; 8 of the junction bases match TRBD2. The sample comprised peripheral blood. The sequence came from a woman older than 75 with acute or convalescent COVID-19. The nucleotide sequence is given as TGCGCCAGTAGGAGGGGCGTTAGGGCGGGGGGTAACAATGAGCAGTTCTTC. This is translated as CASRRGVRAGGNNEQFF.